Each of the 20 T cell receptor beta chains below was sequenced from the same sample in a study of blood T cell repertoires in COVID-19. The data were produced by immunoSEQ multiplex PCR, yet TCRdb's version contains in-frame clones alone and is incomplete. In the table there are about 31,000 clones, approximately 86% of which are singletons. The sequenced sample consisted of peripheral blood. These receptors all come from a man between 60 and 70 years old with COVID-19, enrolled during active disease.

This clone appeared once. This chain links TRBV6-1 with TRBJ1-1; unclear D gene. Trimming shortened V by 1 base and J by 8 bases, and 14 bases separated the two germline ends. Germline V CDR1 and CDR2: MNHNS, SASEGT. CDR3 length: 14 residues. The CDR3 reads CASSEVGLGGEAFF. CDR3 DNA sequence: TGTGCCAGCAGTGAAGTAGGATTGGGAGGCGAAGCTTTCTTT.

V gene TRBV19 combines with J gene TRBJ2-3; 9 bases are a match to TRBD1. V trimming: 9 bases; J trimming: 3 bases; junction bases outside the gene matches: 7. Germline V gene data show CDR1 as LNHDA and CDR2 as SQIVND (reference sequence). CDR3 size: 14 residues. CDR3 in amino acids: CASSRDRVTDTQYF. The CDR3 coding sequence is TGTGCCAGCAGTCGGGACAGGGTGACAGATACGCAGTATTTT.

The rearrangement links TRBV27 to TRBJ2-1, with 8 bases fitting TRBD2. Trimming removed 3 bases from V and 6 bases from J; junction bases left unmatched: 4. Germline V gene sequence: CDR1 MNHEY, CDR2 SMNVEV (reference sequence). The CDR3 totals 14 residues. DNA for the CDR3: TGTGCCAGCAGTTTTAGCGGGACGATCAATGAGCAGTTCTTC. Its protein is CASSFSGTINEQFF.

The CDR3 protein is CASSVTQGNSGNTIYF. The CDR3 coding sequence is TGTGCCAGCAGCGTAACTCAGGGGAACTCTGGAAACACCATATATTTT. The chain couples TRBV9 to TRBJ1-3, with D tentatively TRBD1 (6 bases). Germline V gene sequence: CDR1 SGDLS, CDR2 YYNGEE. Between the trimmed V and J ends, which lost 1 base and 0 bases, there was a span of 11 bases. The length of the CDR3 is 16 residues.

This clone came up a few times. The chain is built from TRBV7-9 and TRBJ2-7, with TRBD2 matching over 8 bases. From germline, CDR1 is SEHNR and CDR2 FQNEAQ (reference sequence). J gave up 7 bases and V 5 bases, and 7 bases lay outside the gene matches. CDR3 length: 13 residues. The CDR3 region has the DNA TGTGCCAGCAGCCGAGCGGGAGTTGGTGAGCAGTACTTC. It yields the protein CASSRAGVGEQYF.

The rearrangement uses TRBV4-1 and TRBJ2-5; TRBD1 might be the D (6 bases). V was clipped by 0 bases and J by 7 bases, with 12 bases between them. Per the germline V gene, CDR1 is MGHRA and CDR2 is YSYEKL. This CDR3 has 14 amino acids. The CDR3 is CASSQEWDKATQYF. In DNA form, the CDR3 reads TGCGCCAGCAGCCAAGAGTGGGACAAGGCGACCCAGTACTTC.

The chain combines TRBV27 with TRBJ1-1; D is unresolved. The CDR3 loop spans 14 amino acids. Germline V gene lookup returns CDR1 MNHEY and CDR2 SMNVEV (reference sequence). The V gene lost 3 bases and the J gene lost 0 bases, with 8 bases spanning the gap. This CDR3 reads CASSLSYLNTEAFF. CDR3 coding DNA: TGTGCCAGCAGTTTGAGTTACTTGAACACTGAAGCTTTCTTT.

The chain recombines TRBV5-1 with TRBJ2-1, with 11 bases that match TRBD2. This CDR3 has 16 amino acids. Germline CDR1 is SGHRS and CDR2 is YFSETQ. Germline trimming cut 4 bases from V and 7 bases from J; bases unmatched to any gene: 10. The chain's CDR3 is CASSVDLAGGLNEQFF. The CDR3 DNA sequence: TGCGCCAGCAGCGTGGACTTAGCGGGAGGGTTAAATGAGCAGTTCTTC.

The rearrangement uses TRBV3-1 (or the pseudogene TRBV3-2) and TRBJ1-1; weak D call: TRBD1 (5 bases). V lost 6 bases, J lost 1 base, and 12 bases lay in between. There are 14 residues in the CDR3. In germline, CDR1 is LGHDT, CDR2 YNNKEL (reference sequence). This chain's CDR3 is CASSKGTGNTEAFF. CDR3 sequence (DNA): TGTGCCAGCAGTAAAGGGACTGGGAACACTGAAGCTTTCTTT.

This chain links TRBV30 with TRBJ1-1; D is uncertain. V was shortened by 2 bases and J by 10 bases, with 14 bases between the two germline ends. The length of the CDR3 is 12 residues. Germline CDR1 GTSNPN, CDR2 SVGIG (reference sequence). CDR3 region: CAWSQTGGRAFF. CDR3 coding DNA: TGTGCCTGGAGTCAGACCGGCGGGAGAGCTTTCTTT.

The genes are TRBV10-2 and TRBJ2-2, with TRBD2 identical over 11 bases. CDR1 is WSHSY, CDR2 SAAADI, per germline. V lost 2 bases, J lost 5 bases, and 19 bases stayed unmatched. This CDR3 region has 21 residues. In DNA form, the CDR3 reads TGCGCCAGCAGTGAGCCGGCCGATCGACGGCTAGCGGGAGGCCAAACCGGGGAGCTGTTTTTT. Its protein is CASSEPADRRLAGGQTGELFF.

The chain uses TRBV12-5 and TRBJ1-2, with TRBD1 as a possible D gene (5 bases). V lost 3 bases and J 6 bases, leaving 14 bases between the germline ends. CDR1 is LGHNT, CDR2 FRNRAP, per germline. The CDR3 runs 14 residues. Written as DNA, the CDR3 is TGTGCTAGTGGTTTAAGGACGGGGGTAGATGGCTACACCTTC. As protein: CASGLRTGVDGYTF.

V usage is TRBV2 and J usage is TRBJ2-5; D unclear. The germline CDR1 and CDR2 sequences are SNHLY and FYNNEI. CDR3 length equals 12 residues. Trimming pared 5 bases from V and 5 bases from J, leaving 9 bases between. The CDR3 DNA sequence: TGTGCCAGCAGTCCCGCGGTGGAGACCCAGTACTTC. It specifies CASSPAVETQYF.

V usage is TRBV7-8 and J usage is TRBJ2-1, with 8 bases fitting TRBD2. The CDR3 runs 14 residues. The V gene end was trimmed by 5 bases and the J gene end by 8 bases; junction bases not matched to a gene: 8. Germline V gene data show CDR1 as SGHVS and CDR2 as FQNEAQ. CDR3 protein: CASSKTGLVHEQFF. CDR3 in DNA: TGTGCCAGCAGCAAAACGGGACTAGTTCATGAGCAGTTCTTC.

V is TRBV6-2 or TRBV6-3 and J is TRBJ2-3; 10 nucleotides match TRBD2. The CDR3 sequence is 15 residues long. Trimming cost V 4 bases and J 2 bases; bases outside gene matches: 3. Germline V gene lookup returns CDR1 MNHEY and CDR2 SVGEGT. CDR3 nucleotide sequence: TGTGCCAGCAGTTGGACTAGCGGAACCACAGATACGCAGTATTTT. Residues: CASSWTSGTTDTQYF.

The chain uses TRBV5-8 and TRBJ1-6; the D gene is possibly TRBD1 (6 bases). Germline CDR1 and CDR2: SGHTS and YDEGEE. The V gene lost 2 bases and the J gene lost 0 bases, with 12 bases spanning the gap. The CDR3 is 17 amino acids. This CDR3 is CASSFPDRSSYNSPLHF. The CDR3, as DNA: TGTGCCAGCAGCTTTCCTGACAGGAGCTCCTATAATTCACCCCTCCACTTT.

This clone occurred a few times. The genes are TRBV7-2 and TRBJ1-2; 7 positions match TRBD1. The CDR3 spans 15 residues. From germline, CDR1 is SGHTA and CDR2 FQGNSA. V shed 5 bases and J 6 bases; nucleotides not matched to a gene: 12. The CDR3, as DNA: TGTGCCAGCAGCCCCGCGAGGGGGCGAAGTAATGGCTACACCTTC. Its protein product is CASSPARGRSNGYTF.

The chain uses TRBV5-1 and TRBJ2-1, with TRBD1 matching 9 bases. Germline CDR1 SGHRS, CDR2 YFSETQ. The ends lost 4 bases at V and 4 bases at J; junction bases unmatched: 6. The CDR3 is made up of 15 amino acids. In DNA form, the CDR3 reads TGCGCCAGCAGCAAAGGGGGGACAGGGTACAATGAGCAGTTCTTC. Translating it yields CASSKGGTGYNEQFF.

The CDR3: CASSLQGFANNEQFF. Written as DNA, the CDR3 is TGTGCCAGCAGCTTACAGGGTTTTGCCAATAATGAGCAGTTCTTC. This rearrangement joins TRBV7-6 to TRBJ2-1; TRBD1 might be the D (5 bases). The CDR3 runs 15 residues. V shed 2 bases and J shed 7 bases, with 15 bases lying between them. Germline V CDR1 and CDR2: SGHVS, FNYEAQ.

V and J are TRBV4-3 and TRBJ2-5; 9 bases agree with TRBD1. The CDR3 totals 14 residues. V trimming: 1 base; J trimming: 5 bases; junction bases outside the gene matches: 2. Germline-derived CDR1 and CDR2 are LGHNA and YSLEER. CDR3 loop: CASSQVQGAETQYF. CDR3 nucleotides: TGCGCCAGCAGCCAAGTACAGGGGGCCGAGACCCAGTACTTC.